The TCR beta chain described here comes from a study of cytomegalovirus exposure and HLA in healthy donors. Findings and caveats of the study: Cytomegalovirus status was reportedly diagnosed by the classifier with high sensitivity and specificity.

PCR employed 60 Vbeta and 13 Jbeta primers. The repertoire was sequenced with immunoSEQ multiplex PCR; TCRdb's copy has only in-frame clones and lacks some. The sample holds about 160,000 clones, around nine tenths seen once. Worth noting for this clone: The target antigen is unknown.

The CDR3 extends over 16 amino acids. Germline CDR1 reads SGHRS; CDR2 reads YFSETQ. V lost 0 bases and J 4 bases, leaving 14 bases between the germline ends. The sequence derives from a woman under 30 in good health and CMV-seronegative. Sequencing used PBMCs. The chain has TRBV5-1 and TRBJ2-1, with D maybe TRBD1 (6 bases). DNA for the CDR3: TGCGCCAGCAGCTTGGCGGGACATAGGAGTTACAATGAGCAGTTCTTC. Amino acids: CASSLAGHRSYNEQFF. The full variable domain, with the rest looked up from reference TRBV5-1 and TRBJ2-1, is KAGVTQTPRYLIKTRGQQVTLSCSPISGHRSVSWYQQTPGQGLQFLFEYFSETQRNKGNFPGRFSGRQFSNSRSEMNVSTLELGDSALYLCASSLAGHRSYNEQFFGPGTRLTVL.